Included here is one TCR beta chain sequence, with context. This sample was included in a study of blood T cell repertoires in COVID-19. Study summary: Collection of acute and convalescent COVID-19 samples took place in the United States, Italy and Spain. In each case, the material was cDNA or gDNA derived from T cells, B-cell-depleted T cells, or PBMCs.

Original analysis: Reference gene primer amplification gave estimated nucleated cell counts. The data were produced by immunoSEQ multiplex PCR, yet TCRdb's version contains in-frame clones alone and is incomplete. V and J calls and clone size come straight from that table; D and trimming were deduced from the DNA. Seen here are 80,000 to 100,000 clones, roughly 79% observed once, and the top ten hold approximately 15%. The germline CDR1 and CDR2 sequences are SGHNT and YYREEE (reference sequence). V lost 3 bases and J lost 8; bases outside the gene matches: 11. The CDR3 sequence is 16 residues long. This receptor was identified in a human donor in a cohort sampled during active COVID-19. What was sequenced was peripheral blood. J is TRBJ2-3 and V is TRBV5-4; 11 bases map to TRBD2. This chain's CDR3 is CASSSGTSGGLGTQYF. In nucleotides, the CDR3 is TGTGCCAGCAGCTCGGGAACTAGCGGGGGACTTGGTACGCAGTATTTT.